One and the same sample provided the 13 T cell receptor beta chains below, sequenced in a study of T-cell reconstitution after alpha-beta-depleted transplantation in children (dated by TCRdb to about 2016). The sample's treatment or condition label, in plain terms: allogeneic hematopoietic cell transplantation with graft depleted of TCRalphabeta T cells and CD19 B cells. Library prep was done by PCR. Instrument on record: Illumina HiSeq 2500. To normalize quantification of the TCRbeta repertoire, the TCR libraries were built with molecular barcoding that relied on unique molecular identifiers. The public sequencing data were trimmed at Q25 with fastp and processed into clonotypes with MiXCR by TCRdb, which kept only in-frame beta chains. Entries that share a CDR3 protein sequence are merged under the most common genes and DNA. The sample has about 70,000 distinct CDR3 sequences on record, around 9.9% of them singletons. The ten largest account for roughly 13% of the sample.

This specimen consisted of PBMCs, obtained before TCRalphabeta/CD19-depleted stem cell transplant. The receptors come from a boy aged 5 to 17 with acute myeloid leukemia, due to receive a stem cell transplant.

This clonotype was detected many times. This rearrangement joins TRBV27 to TRBJ2-7; a possible D gene is TRBD1 (6 bases). The germline V and J ends were trimmed by 3 bases and 2 bases, with 14 bases remaining between them. The CDR3 spans 15 residues. Germline CDR1 MNHEY, CDR2 SMNVEV (reference sequence). CDR3 amino acids: CASSFLGQPTYEQYF. As DNA, the CDR3 is TGTGCCAGCAGTTTCCTTGGACAGCCCACCTACGAGCAGTACTTC.

This clonotype was seen ten or more times. This rearrangement joins TRBV14 to TRBJ1-1; D call uncertain. Trimming stripped 2 bases from V and 11 bases from J, with 15 bases between. The germline gives CDR1 SGHDN, CDR2 FVKESK. The CDR3 covers 13 residues. CDR3 residues: CASSQSTGSTAFF. The CDR3 DNA reads TGTGCCAGCAGCCAATCCACTGGATCGACGGCTTTCTTT.

At least ten counts were recorded for this clonotype. The genes are TRBV28 and TRBJ2-2; D not resolved. This CDR3 is built from 15 residues. Trimming took 5 bases from V and 0 from J, leaving 10 bases between them. The germline V gene has CDR1 MDHEN and CDR2 SYDVKM. The CDR3 DNA follows: TGTGCCAGCAGTCGTGGGCACTCGAACACCGGGGAGCTGTTTTTT. Translating gives CASSRGHSNTGELFF.

Notes on this clonotype: A much larger clone differs by one base, so this may be a read error. The chain carries TRBV12-3 or TRBV12-4 and TRBJ2-3, with TRBD1 matching over 7 bases. This CDR3 spans 18 amino acids. CDR3 loop: CACSLNVLRGPGSDTQYF. In DNA, the CDR3 is TGTGCCTGCAGTTTAAACGTGCTTAGGGGGCCTGGCTCAGATACGCAGTATTTT.

This rearrangement joins TRBV7-8 to TRBJ1-6; no reliable D call. CDR1 is SGHVS and CDR2 is FQNEAQ in the germline V gene. This CDR3 spans 15 amino acids. V was pared by 6 bases and J by 7 bases, with 16 bases between. The CDR3 loop is CASRGNRGSNSPLHF. CDR3 in DNA: TGTGCCAGCAGAGGAAACCGGGGATCCAATTCACCCCTCCACTTT.

The chain employs TRBV6-2 or TRBV6-3 and TRBJ2-3; 10 bases match TRBD1. With V trimmed by 2 bases and J by 3 bases, 11 bases remained unmatched. The length of the CDR3 is 18 residues. CDR1 and CDR2 from the germline V gene are MNHEY and SVGEGT. CDR3 residues: CASSYAAWGDRGTDTQYF. DNA of the CDR3: TGTGCCAGCAGTTACGCCGCTTGGGGGGACAGGGGTACAGATACGCAGTATTTT.

This clonotype was seen repeatedly, ten times or more. J is TRBJ2-7 and V is TRBV7-7; D might be TRBD1 (5 bases). Germline assignment: CDR1 SSHAT and CDR2 FNYEAQ (reference sequence). Trimming removed 1 base from V and 7 bases from J, with 8 bases in between. The CDR3 is made up of 12 amino acids. The CDR3 is CASSLGRQEQYV. CDR3 nucleotides: TGTGCCAGCAGCTTAGGGAGACAGGAGCAGTACGTC.

In this sample, this clonotype turned up many times. The chain uses TRBV12-3 or TRBV12-4 and TRBJ2-5; 7 bases line up with TRBD2. V dropped 5 bases and J dropped 2; count of bases not matched to a gene: 14. This CDR3 region has 17 residues. The CDR3: CASSPFGRGRAQETQYF. The DNA of the CDR3 is TGTGCCAGCAGTCCCTTTGGGCGGGGGAGAGCTCAAGAGACCCAGTACTTC.

This clonotype appeared many times. V usage is TRBV10-3 and J usage is TRBJ2-1, with D hard to call. Trimming removed 7 bases at V and 8 bases at J, with 15 bases between. Germline lookup yields CDR1 ENHRY and CDR2 SYGVKD. The CDR3 runs to 13 residues. CDR3 nucleotide sequence: TGTGCCATCAAAAAGGGTGGTTTTGATGAGCAGTTCTTC. Its protein is CAIKKGGFDEQFF.

As for this clonotype: A much larger clone differs from this one at a single base, so this may be a read error. V usage is TRBV11-2 and J usage is TRBJ1-2, with D hard to call. The CDR3 covers 15 residues. CDR1 and CDR2 (germline): SGHAT, FQNNGV. CDR3 protein: CAGSLDQARGYGYTF. CDR3 coding DNA: TGTGCCGGCAGCTTAGATCAGGCCCGGGGATACGGCTACACCTTC.

This clonotype was picked up many times. CDR3 nucleotide sequence: TGTGCCAGCAGTCTCTGGGGGCAAGAGACCCAGTACTTC. It codes for CASSLWGQETQYF. The chain employs TRBV25-1 and TRBJ2-5; D may match TRBD1 or TRBD2 (5 bases each). V was pared by 5 bases and J by 2 bases, with 9 bases between. The CDR3 runs 13 residues. Germline V gene lookup returns CDR1 MGHDK and CDR2 SYGVNS.

The J gene is TRBJ2-1, the V gene TRBV9; maybe TRBD2 (6 bases). This CDR3 region has 14 residues. The germline CDR1 and CDR2 sequences are SGDLS and YYNGEE. V was cut by 2 bases and J by 6 bases, with 12 bases left in between. CDR3 residues: CASSVAGRSNEQFF. CDR3 DNA: TGTGCCAGCAGCGTGGCAGGGAGGAGCAATGAGCAGTTCTTC. The variable domain in full, completed from reference TRBV9 and TRBJ2-1, reads DSGVTQTPKHLITATGQRVTLRCSPRSGDLSVYWYQQSLDQGLQFLIQYYNGEERAKGNILERFSAQQFPDLHSELNLSSLELGDSALYFCASSVAGRSNEQFFGPGTRLTVL.

This clonotype was seen many times. V gene TRBV5-6 combines with J gene TRBJ2-6, with D hard to call. CDR1 and CDR2 from the germline V gene are SGHDT and YYEEEE. V dropped 3 bases and J dropped 2 bases, with 18 bases sitting between them. The CDR3 is 18 residues long. This CDR3 reads CASSSLEISPAGANVLTF. CDR3 nucleotide sequence: TGTGCCAGCAGCTCCCTTGAGATCAGCCCTGCTGGGGCCAACGTCCTGACTTTC.